This T cell receptor beta chain comes out of a study of T-cell reconstitution after alpha-beta-depleted transplantation in children. General study results and limits: High day-60 TCRbeta diversity in some patients came from surviving recipient T cells and thymic progenitors. The authors attributed T-cell counts and diversity one year after transplant mostly to newly produced T cells. About two months after transplant, alpha-beta T cells reportedly came from several hundred expanded graft clones.

The V and J ends lost 3 bases and 9 bases respectively, with 12 bases between them. CDR1 and CDR2 (germline): DFQATT, SNEGSKA (reference sequence). CDR3 length: 12 residues. To note about this clonotype: Its antigen remains unknown.

Preparation of the TCRbeta library was carried out with unique molecular identifiers. TCRdb reprocessed the PCR reads with MiXCR, giving one entry per CDR3 protein. The sample carries roughly 310,000 distinct CDR3 sequences, approximately 23% recorded once. This TCR derives from a male patient younger than 18 who had a stem cell transplant for acute lymphoblastic leukemia, so the T cells may come from the graft donor. This specimen consisted of PBMCs, mostly from graft donor cells, obtained 180 days after TCRalphabeta/CD19-depleted stem cell transplant. V usage is TRBV20-1 and J usage is TRBJ2-1; D might be TRBD2 (5 bases). CDR3 nucleotide sequence: TGCAGTGCTAGTCGGGGATTCAGTGAGCAGTTCTTC. Its protein is CSASRGFSEQFF.